This TCR beta chain originates from a study of CD8+ T cells in alopecia areata. The V and J ends lost 4 bases and 5 bases respectively, with 21 bases between them. The germline gives CDR1 SGHRS, CDR2 YFSETQ. This CDR3 region has 16 residues. Isolated RNA was reverse transcribed into cDNA used as the sequencing template. Here immunoSEQ multiplex PCR was the method, and the copy in TCRdb shows in-frame clones only, minus some. The sample has 64,000 or so clones, 35% to 55% seen once. Indicated treatment: oral pan-JAK inhibitor, 5-10 mg twice daily. The starting material was CD8+ T cells sorted from blood, obtained between weeks 36 and 40, from a patient treated with tofacitinib. This TCR was sampled from a human donor with alopecia areata. The chain uses TRBV5-1 and TRBJ1-1; the D gene is possibly TRBD1 (6 bases). The CDR3 DNA is TGCGCCAGCAGCCCATACCCGCAGGGGACGTATACTGAAGCTTTCTTT. Translated, it gives CASSPYPQGTYTEAFF.